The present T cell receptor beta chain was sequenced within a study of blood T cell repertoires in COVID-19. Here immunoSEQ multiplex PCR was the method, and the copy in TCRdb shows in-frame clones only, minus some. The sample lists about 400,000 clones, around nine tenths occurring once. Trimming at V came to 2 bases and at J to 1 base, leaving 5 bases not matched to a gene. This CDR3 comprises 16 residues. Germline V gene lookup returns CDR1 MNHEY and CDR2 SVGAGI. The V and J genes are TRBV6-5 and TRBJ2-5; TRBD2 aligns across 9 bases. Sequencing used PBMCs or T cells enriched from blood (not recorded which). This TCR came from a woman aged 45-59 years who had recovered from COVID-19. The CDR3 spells CASSYRLAGIQETQYF. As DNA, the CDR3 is TGTGCCAGCAGTTACCGGCTAGCGGGGATCCAAGAGACCCAGTACTTC.